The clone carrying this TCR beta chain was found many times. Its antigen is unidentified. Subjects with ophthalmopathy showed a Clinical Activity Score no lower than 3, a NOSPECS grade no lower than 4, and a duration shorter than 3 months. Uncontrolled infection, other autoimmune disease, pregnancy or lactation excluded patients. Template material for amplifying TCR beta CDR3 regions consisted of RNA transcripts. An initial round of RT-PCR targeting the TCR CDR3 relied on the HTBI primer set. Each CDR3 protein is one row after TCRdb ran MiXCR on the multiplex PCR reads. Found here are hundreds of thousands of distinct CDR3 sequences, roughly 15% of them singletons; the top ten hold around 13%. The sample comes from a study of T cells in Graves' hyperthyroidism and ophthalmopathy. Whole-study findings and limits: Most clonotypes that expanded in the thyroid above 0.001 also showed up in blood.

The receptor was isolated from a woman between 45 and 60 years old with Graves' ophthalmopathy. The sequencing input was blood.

Here the CDR3 DNA reads TGTGCCAGCAGTTTAAGGGGATATCAGCCCCAGCATTTT. This sequence encodes CASSLRGYQPQHF. The chain links TRBV27 to TRBJ1-5; D possibly corresponds to TRBD1 (5 bases). From germline, CDR1 is MNHEY and CDR2 SMNVEV (reference sequence). The CDR3 covers 13 residues. The V and J ends lost 2 bases and 5 bases respectively, with 7 bases between them.